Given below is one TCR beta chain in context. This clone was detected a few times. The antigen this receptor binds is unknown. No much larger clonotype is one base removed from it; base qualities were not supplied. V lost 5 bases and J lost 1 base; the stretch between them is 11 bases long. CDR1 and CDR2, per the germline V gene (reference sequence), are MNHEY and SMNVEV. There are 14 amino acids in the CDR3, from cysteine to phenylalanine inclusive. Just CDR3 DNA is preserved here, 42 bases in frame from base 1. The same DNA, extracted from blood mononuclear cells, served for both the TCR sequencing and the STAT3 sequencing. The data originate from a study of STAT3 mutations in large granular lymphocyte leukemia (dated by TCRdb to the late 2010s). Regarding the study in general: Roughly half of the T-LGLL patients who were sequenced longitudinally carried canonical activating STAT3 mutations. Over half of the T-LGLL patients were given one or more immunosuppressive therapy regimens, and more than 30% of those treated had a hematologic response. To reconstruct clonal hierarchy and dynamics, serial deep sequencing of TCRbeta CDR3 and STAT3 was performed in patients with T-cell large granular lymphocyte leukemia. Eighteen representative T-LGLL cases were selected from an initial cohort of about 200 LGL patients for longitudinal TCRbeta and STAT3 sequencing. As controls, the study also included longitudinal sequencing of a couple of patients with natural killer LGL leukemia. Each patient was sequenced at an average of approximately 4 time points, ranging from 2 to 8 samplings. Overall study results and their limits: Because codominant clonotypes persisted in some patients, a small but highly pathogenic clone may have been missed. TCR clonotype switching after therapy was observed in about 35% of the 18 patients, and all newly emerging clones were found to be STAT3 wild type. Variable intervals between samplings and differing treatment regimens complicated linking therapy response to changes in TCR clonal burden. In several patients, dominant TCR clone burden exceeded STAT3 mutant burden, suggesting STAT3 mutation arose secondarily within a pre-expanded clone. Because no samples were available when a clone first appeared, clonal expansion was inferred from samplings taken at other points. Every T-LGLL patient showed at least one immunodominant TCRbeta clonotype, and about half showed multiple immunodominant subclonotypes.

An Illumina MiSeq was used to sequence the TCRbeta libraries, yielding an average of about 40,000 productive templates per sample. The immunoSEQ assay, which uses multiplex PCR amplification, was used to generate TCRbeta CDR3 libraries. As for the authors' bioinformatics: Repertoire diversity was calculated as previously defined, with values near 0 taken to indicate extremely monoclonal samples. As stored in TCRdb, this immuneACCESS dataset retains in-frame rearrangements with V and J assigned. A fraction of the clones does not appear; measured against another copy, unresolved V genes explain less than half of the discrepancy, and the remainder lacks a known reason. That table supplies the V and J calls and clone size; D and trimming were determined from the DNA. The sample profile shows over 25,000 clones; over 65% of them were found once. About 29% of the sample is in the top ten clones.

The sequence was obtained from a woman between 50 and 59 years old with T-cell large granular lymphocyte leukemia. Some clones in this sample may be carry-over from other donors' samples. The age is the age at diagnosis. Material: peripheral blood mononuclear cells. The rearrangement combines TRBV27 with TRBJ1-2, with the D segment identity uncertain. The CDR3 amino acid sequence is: CASSPRSLNYGYTF. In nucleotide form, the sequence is TGTGCCAGCAGTCCTAGGTCCCTTAACTATGGCTACACCTTC.